The rows below give T cell receptor beta chains drawn from one sample of a study of Graves' ophthalmopathy and Graves' hyperthyroidism. TCRdb reprocessed the multiplex PCR reads via MiXCR and lists one record per CDR3 protein. The sample shows 40,000 to 50,000 distinct CDR3 sequences, 50% to 65% of them seen only once. The specimen was peripheral blood. These receptors all stem from an adult man with Graves' ophthalmopathy. Both conserved end residues are part of each CDR3. The D gene is left open where the match is weak. Only some rows state a clone size, as once, few, many or a class for expanded clones.

D gene	clone size	V gene	CDR3 length	J gene	CDR3 protein	CDR3 DNA
TRBD1	-	TRBV19	18	TRBJ1-2	CASRRGQGTESARYGYTF	TGTGCCAGTAGGAGGGGACAGGGCACCGAGAGCGCACGATATGGCTACACCTTC
TRBD2	-	TRBV25-1	18	TRBJ2-1	CARVGAGVLAGGANEQFF	TGTGCCAGAGTTGGCGCAGGGGTGTTAGCGGGGGGCGCGAATGAGCAGTTCTTC
-	-	TRBV14	14	TRBJ1-1	CASSQYRQNTEAFF	TGTGCCAGCAGCCAGTACAGGCAGAACACTGAAGCTTTCTTT
-	-	TRBV5-1	15	TRBJ1-2	CASSPGGPTNYGYTF	TGCGCCAGCAGCCCCGGCGGGCCCACTAACTATGGCTACACCTTC
TRBD1	many	TRBV9	15	TRBJ1-4	CASSGHRGTNEKLFF	TGTGCCAGCAGCGGGCACAGGGGGACTAATGAAAAACTGTTTTTT
TRBD1	many	TRBV11-2	15	TRBJ2-3	CASSLGWDRDDTQYF	TGTGCCAGCAGCTTAGGGTGGGACAGGGATGATACGCAGTATTTT
TRBD2	few	TRBV5-6	14	TRBJ2-1	CASSLGLAENEQFF	TGTGCCAGCAGCTTGGGACTAGCGGAAAATGAGCAGTTCTTC
TRBD1	-	TRBV4-1	13	TRBJ1-1	CASSLGQYTEAFF	TGCGCCAGCAGCCTGGGACAGTACACTGAAGCTTTCTTT
TRBD2	few	TRBV7-3	15	TRBJ2-1	CASSPGTSGGYEQFF	TGTGCCAGCTCACCAGGGACTAGCGGGGGTTATGAGCAGTTCTTC
-	few	TRBV20-1	9	TRBJ2-7	CSAGDEQYF	TGCAGTGCAGGGGACGAGCAGTACTTC
TRBD1	many	TRBV28	14	TRBJ1-6	CASSQVQGEKPLHF	TGTGCCAGCAGTCAAGTGCAGGGGGAAAAACCCCTCCACTTT
-	-	TRBV9	15	TRBJ1-1	CASSVGTGQVAEAFF	TGTGCCAGCAGCGTAGGAACGGGGCAGGTAGCTGAAGCGTTCTTT
-	medium-sized	TRBV24-1	13	TRBJ2-5	CATSGTVQETQYF	TGTGCCACCAGTGGGACAGTGCAAGAGACCCAGTACTTC